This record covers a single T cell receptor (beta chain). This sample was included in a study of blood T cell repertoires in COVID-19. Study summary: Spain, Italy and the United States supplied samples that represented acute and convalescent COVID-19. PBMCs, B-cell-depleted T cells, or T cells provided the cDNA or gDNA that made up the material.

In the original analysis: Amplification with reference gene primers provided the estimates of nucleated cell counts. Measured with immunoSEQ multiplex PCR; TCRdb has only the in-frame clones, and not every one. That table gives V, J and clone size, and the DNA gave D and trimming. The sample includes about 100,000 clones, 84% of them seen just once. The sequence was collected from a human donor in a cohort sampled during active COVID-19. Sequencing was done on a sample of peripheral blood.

CDR3 residues: CASRGQSNSPLHF. The CDR3 DNA is TGTGCCAGCCGAGGACAGTCAAATTCACCCCTCCACTTT. The chain combines TRBV7-9 with TRBJ1-6, with D maybe TRBD1 (6 bases). This CDR3 contains 13 residues. The germline gives CDR1 SEHNR, CDR2 FQNEAQ (reference sequence). Deletions cut 8 bases from V and 7 bases from J, with 12 bases between.